The sequence of this T cell receptor (beta chain) was determined in a study of OX40 agonist ivuxolimab in advanced cancers. In the study overall: Ivuxolimab, an agonistic anti-OX40 (CD134) antibody, was given to patients. Mean age 60 years, range about 23 to 79; nearly 85% male. Study-level findings and limits: Certain nonresponding patients likewise had low normalized T-cell clonal expansion.

Germline-derived CDR1 and CDR2 are SNHLY and FYNNEI. The CDR3 has 15 residues. Trimming removed 4 bases at V and 2 bases at J, with 12 bases between. Sequenced by immunoSEQ multiplex PCR; TCRdb stores in-frame clones only, minus some. The repertoire has tens of thousands of clones, over 80% of them found once; the top ten carry around 2%. Of note for this clone: The antigen is not known.

J is TRBJ2-1 and V is TRBV2; D is possibly TRBD2 (5 bases). The sample consisted of CD4+ or CD8+ T cells sorted from blood, taken in a trial of the OX40 agonist ivuxolimab. This receptor was obtained from an adult with an advanced solid tumor such as melanoma, head and neck, liver or kidney cancer. In nucleotides, the CDR3 is TGTGCCAGCAGTGTAAGAGCGGATACCTACAATGAGCAGTTCTTC. It translates to CASSVRADTYNEQFF.